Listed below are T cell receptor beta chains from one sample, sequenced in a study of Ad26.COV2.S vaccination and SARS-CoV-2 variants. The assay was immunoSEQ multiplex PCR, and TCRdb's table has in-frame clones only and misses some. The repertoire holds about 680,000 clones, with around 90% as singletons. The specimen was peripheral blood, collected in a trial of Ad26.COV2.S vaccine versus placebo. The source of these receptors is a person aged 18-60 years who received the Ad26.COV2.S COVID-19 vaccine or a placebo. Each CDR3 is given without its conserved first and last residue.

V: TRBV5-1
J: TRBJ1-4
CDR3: ASRLGQLYHEKLF

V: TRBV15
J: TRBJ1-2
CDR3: ATSFTENYGYT

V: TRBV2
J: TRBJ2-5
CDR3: ASSEGVLGETQY

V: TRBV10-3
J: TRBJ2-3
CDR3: AISSAGTTDTQY

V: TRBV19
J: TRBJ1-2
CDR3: ASSIGGDGYT

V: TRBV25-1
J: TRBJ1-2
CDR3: ASSSEVYGYT

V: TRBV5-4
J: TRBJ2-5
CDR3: ASSSRVETQY

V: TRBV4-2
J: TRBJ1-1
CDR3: ASSQDQGNRRAF

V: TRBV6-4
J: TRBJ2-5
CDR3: ASSATAWETQY

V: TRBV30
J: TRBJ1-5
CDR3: AWSVQGNQPQH

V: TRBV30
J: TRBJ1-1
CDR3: AWKPVWNTEAF

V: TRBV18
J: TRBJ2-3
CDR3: ASSPGAGGQDTQY

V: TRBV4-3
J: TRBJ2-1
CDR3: ASSQAGGRQF

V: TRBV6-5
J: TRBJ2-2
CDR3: ASRGLAGGGELF

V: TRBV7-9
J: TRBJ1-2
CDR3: ASSPPVRTDYGYT

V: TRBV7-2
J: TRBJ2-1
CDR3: ASSPRDRINNEQF

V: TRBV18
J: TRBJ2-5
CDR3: ASSRDQQETQY

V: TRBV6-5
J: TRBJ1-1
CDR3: ASSYGVGGSTEAF

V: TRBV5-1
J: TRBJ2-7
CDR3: ASSLRTGGYEQY

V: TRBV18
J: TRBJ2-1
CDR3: ASSPGIGDGGEQF

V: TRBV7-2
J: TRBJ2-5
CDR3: ASSLASGSWETQY

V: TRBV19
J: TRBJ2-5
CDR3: ASSIRAGGLQETQY

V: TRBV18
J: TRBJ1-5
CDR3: ASSPGPSQPQH

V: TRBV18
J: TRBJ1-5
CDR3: ASSPGSNQPQH

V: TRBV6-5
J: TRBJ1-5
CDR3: ASSSGPGNQPQH

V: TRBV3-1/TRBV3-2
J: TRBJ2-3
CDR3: ASSQGPDTQY